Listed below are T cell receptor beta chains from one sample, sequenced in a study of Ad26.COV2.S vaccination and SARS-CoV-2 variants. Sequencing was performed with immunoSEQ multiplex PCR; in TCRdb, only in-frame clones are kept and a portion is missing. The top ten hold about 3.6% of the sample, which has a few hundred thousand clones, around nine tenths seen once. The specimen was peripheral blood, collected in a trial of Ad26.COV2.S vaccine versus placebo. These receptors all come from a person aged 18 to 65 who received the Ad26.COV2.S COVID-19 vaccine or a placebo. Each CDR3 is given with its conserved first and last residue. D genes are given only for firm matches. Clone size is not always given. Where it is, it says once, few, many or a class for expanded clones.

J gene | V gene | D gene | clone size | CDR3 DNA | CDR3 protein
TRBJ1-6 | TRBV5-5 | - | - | TGTGCCAGCAGCTTGGAAGACTATAATTCACCCCTCCACTTT | CASSLEDYNSPLHF
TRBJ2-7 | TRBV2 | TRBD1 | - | TGTGCCAGCACCCCCGGGACAGCCTACGAGCAGTACTTC | CASTPGTAYEQYF
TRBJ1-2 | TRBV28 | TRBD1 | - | TGTGCCAGCAGTTTAGGGACAGGGAGGGGCTACACCTTC | CASSLGTGRGYTF
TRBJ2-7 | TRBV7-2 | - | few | TGTGCCAGCAGCTTAGTAGGTGGCTACGAGCAGTACTTC | CASSLVGGYEQYF
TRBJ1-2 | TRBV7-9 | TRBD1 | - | TGTGCCAGCAGCTTGACAGGGACAGCCGTTAATGGCTACACCTTC | CASSLTGTAVNGYTF
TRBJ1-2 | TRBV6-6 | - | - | TGTGCCAGCAACCCTACGGCTCAGGGTGGCTACACCTTC | CASNPTAQGGYTF
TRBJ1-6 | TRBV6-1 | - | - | TGTGCCAGCAGTGAAGTGGGCCGCGGTGTGGCCCTCCACTTT | CASSEVGRGVALHF
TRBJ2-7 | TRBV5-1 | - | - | TGCGCCAGCAGCTGGGGACGGGAAAATCTACGAGTTTGGCAGTACTTC | CASSWGRENLRVWQYF
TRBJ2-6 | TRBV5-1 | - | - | TGCGCCAGCAGCCAGCCCACGGAGGCCAACGTCCTGACTTTC | CASSQPTEANVLTF
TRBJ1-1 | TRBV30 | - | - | TGTGCCTGGAGTGTAAATTGGAAGGGTTCGACTGAAGCTTTCTTT | CAWSVNWKGSTEAFF
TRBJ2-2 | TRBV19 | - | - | TGTGCCAGTAGTATGGGGGGCCCTAACACCGGGGAGCTGTTTTTT | CASSMGGPNTGELFF
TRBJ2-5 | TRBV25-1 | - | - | TGTGCCAGCTCCCGGGACACTAAAGAGACCCAGTACTTC | CASSRDTKETQYF
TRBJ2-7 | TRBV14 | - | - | TGTGCCAGCAGCCAACTTACAGGGAAGAATGTCTACGAGCAGTACTTC | CASSQLTGKNVYEQYF
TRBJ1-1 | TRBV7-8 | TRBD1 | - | TGTGCCAGCAGCTCGAACGCCGGGACAGCCATGAACACTGAAGCTTTCTTT | CASSSNAGTAMNTEAFF
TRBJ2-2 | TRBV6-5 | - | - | TGTGCCAGCAGATACTCGGTGGGGAAGGGCACCGGGGAGCTGTTTTTT | CASRYSVGKGTGELFF
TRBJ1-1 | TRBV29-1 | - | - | TGCAGCGTTGCGGGTGAAGCTTTCTTT | CSVAGEAFF
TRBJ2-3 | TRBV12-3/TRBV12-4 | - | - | TGTGCCAGCAGTTTAGGAACGACAGATACGCAGTATTTT | CASSLGTTDTQYF
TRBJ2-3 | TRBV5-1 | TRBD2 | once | TGCGCCAGCAGCTTGGGGGACTATTCGGATACGCAGTATTTT | CASSLGDYSDTQYF
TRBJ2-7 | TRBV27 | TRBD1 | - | TGTGCCAGCAGGCCGACAGGGGGCGAGCAGTACTTC | CASRPTGGEQYF
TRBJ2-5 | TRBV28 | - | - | TGTGCCAGCAGTTTGTTGGGGGCGGGAGAGACCCAGTACTTC | CASSLLGAGETQYF
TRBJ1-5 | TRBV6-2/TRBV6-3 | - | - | TGTGCCAGCAGTTACTATGGGACCCGCGGCAATCAGCCCCAGCATTTT | CASSYYGTRGNQPQHF
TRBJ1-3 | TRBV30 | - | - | TGTGCCTGGAGTGTACAGGCTTGGAGGGCTAACTCTGGAAACACCATATATTTT | CAWSVQAWRANSGNTIYF
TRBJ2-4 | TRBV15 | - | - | TGTGCCACCAGCAAGAACAGGGAACGCATTCAGTACTTC | CATSKNRERIQYF
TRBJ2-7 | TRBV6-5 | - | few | TGTGCCAGCAGTACTCCAGGGTATGGCTACGAGCAGTACTTC | CASSTPGYGYEQYF
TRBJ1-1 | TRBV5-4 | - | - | TGTGCCAGCAGCTGGAGGGGTGGAGGCACTGAAGCTTTCTTT | CASSWRGGGTEAFF
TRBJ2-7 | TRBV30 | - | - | TGTGCCTGGAGCACAGAAGTCTACGAGCAGTACTTC | CAWSTEVYEQYF
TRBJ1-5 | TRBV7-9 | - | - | TGTGCCAGCAGCTTTAACAATCAGCCCCAGCATTTT | CASSFNNQPQHF
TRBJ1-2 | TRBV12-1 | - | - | TGTGCCAGCAGAACCGGGACAGGGAAAGATGGCTACACCTTC | CASRTGTGKDGYTF
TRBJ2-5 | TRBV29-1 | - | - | TGCAGCGGGGAGGCCGCAGGCCGAGAGACCCAGTACTTC | CSGEAAGRETQYF
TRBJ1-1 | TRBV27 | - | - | TGTGCCAGCAGTCCCGGGACGTTGAACACTGAAGCTTTCTTT | CASSPGTLNTEAFF
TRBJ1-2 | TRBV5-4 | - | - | TGTGCCAGCAGCTTATTTTCCTATGGCTACACCTTC | CASSLFSYGYTF
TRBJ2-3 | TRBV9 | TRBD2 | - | TGTGCCAGCAGCGTAGGAAGAGGAACTAGCGGGGGATCCACAGATACGCAGTATTTT | CASSVGRGTSGGSTDTQYF
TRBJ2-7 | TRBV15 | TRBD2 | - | TGTGCCACCAGCAGCCGGGGGGTTTTTACCGAGCAGTACTTC | CATSSRGVFTEQYF
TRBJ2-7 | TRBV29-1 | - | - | TGCAGCGTTATCCCCACGGCACCCTCCTACGAGCAGTACTTC | CSVIPTAPSYEQYF
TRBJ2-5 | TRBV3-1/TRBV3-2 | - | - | TGTGCCAGCAGCCAACAGTTGGGAACGTTCAAGACCCAGTACTTC | CASSQQLGTFKTQYF
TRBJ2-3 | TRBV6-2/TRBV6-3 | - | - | TGTGCCAGCAGTTACTCACGGGGAAAGTTAACAGATACGCAGTATTTT | CASSYSRGKLTDTQYF
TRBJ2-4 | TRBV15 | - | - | TGTGCCACCAGCAGAGGCCTGGGGAGGTCGAACGCCATTCAGTACTTC | CATSRGLGRSNAIQYF
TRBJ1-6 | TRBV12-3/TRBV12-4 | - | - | TGTGCCAGCAGAAGGAGGGATAATTCACCCCTCCACTTT | CASRRRDNSPLHF
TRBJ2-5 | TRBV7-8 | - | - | TGTGCCAGCAGCTTTTGGGGAAAGGGGGACATCCGGGAGACCCAGTACTTC | CASSFWGKGDIRETQYF
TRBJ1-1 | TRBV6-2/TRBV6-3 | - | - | TGTGCCAGCAGTCACCGATGGGGGAGGCACACTGAAGCTTTCTTT | CASSHRWGRHTEAFF
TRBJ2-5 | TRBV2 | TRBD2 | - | TGTGCCAGCAAAGGGACTAGCCAAGAGACCCAGTACTTC | CASKGTSQETQYF
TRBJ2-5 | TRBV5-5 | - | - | TGTGCCAGCAGCTTAGGCATCCAAGAGACCCAGTACTTC | CASSLGIQETQYF
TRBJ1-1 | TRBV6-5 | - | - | TGTGCCAGCAGGACCCCGGACGTGGGATCTTTAGCTTTCTTT | CASRTPDVGSLAFF
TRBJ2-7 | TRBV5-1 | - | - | TGCGCCAGCAGCAGGGGGTCCGGAGCTACCTACGAGCAGTACTTC | CASSRGSGATYEQYF
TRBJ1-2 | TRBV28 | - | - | TGTGCCAGCAGTTTGGCAGATTATGGCTACACCTTC | CASSLADYGYTF
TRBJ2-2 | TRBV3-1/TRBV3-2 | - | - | TGTGCCAGCAGCCAAGGAATTGCAGTCAGGGAGCTGTTTTTT | CASSQGIAVRELFF
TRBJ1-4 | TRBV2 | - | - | TGTGCCAGCAGTAGAAGGGGGGGATATAATGAAAAACTGTTTTTT | CASSRRGGYNEKLFF
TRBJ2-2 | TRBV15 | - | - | TGTGCCACCAGCAGGCCGGGCTCCGGGGGCGCCGGGGAGCTGTTTTTT | CATSRPGSGGAGELFF
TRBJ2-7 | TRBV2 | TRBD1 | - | TGTGCCAGCAGGGGGGGACAGGGGGCAATCTACGAGCAGTACTTC | CASRGGQGAIYEQYF
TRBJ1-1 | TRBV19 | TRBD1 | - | TGTGCCAGTAGTATCCCCAGGGGGAATGAAGCTTTCTTT | CASSIPRGNEAFF
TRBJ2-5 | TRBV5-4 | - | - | TGTGCCAGCAGCCTGAATCGGGAGACCCAGTACTTC | CASSLNRETQYF
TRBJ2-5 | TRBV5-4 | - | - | TGTGCCAGCAGCTTGGCGATGACAGTCCAAGAGACCCAGTACTTC | CASSLAMTVQETQYF
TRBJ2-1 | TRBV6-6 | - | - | TGTGCCAGCAGTCACGGACAGTACAATGAGCAGTTCTTC | CASSHGQYNEQFF
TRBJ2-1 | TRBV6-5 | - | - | TGTGCCAGCAGTTACTCCGGTCGGGGAAAGGAGTTCTTC | CASSYSGRGKEFF
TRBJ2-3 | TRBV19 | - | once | TGTGCCAGTACCCCCCGCTTGGGCACAGATACGCAGTATTTT | CASTPRLGTDTQYF